One and the same sample provided the 2 T cell receptor beta chains below, sequenced in a study of cytomegalovirus exposure and HLA in healthy donors. PCR employed 60 Vbeta and 13 Jbeta primers. Generated by immunoSEQ multiplex PCR, the TCRdb table keeps only in-frame clones and is missing some. The data hold about 110,000 clones, with 70% observed a single time. Sequencing was carried out using PBMCs. The source of these receptors is a man aged 25 to 40 in good health and CMV-seropositive.

The chain employs TRBV19 and TRBJ1-2, with 8 bases identical to TRBD1. J lost 2 bases, V lost 2 bases, and 7 bases had no gene match. The CDR3 length is 16 residues. Per germline, CDR1 LNHDA and CDR2 SQIVND (reference sequence). The CDR3 region has the DNA TGTGCCAGTAGTATAATAGGCGCAGGGGGCAACTATGGCTACACCTTC. It encodes CASSIIGAGGNYGYTF.

This CDR3 reads CASSPLPGQSQETQYF. Written as DNA, the CDR3 is TGCGCCAGCAGCCCATTACCGGGACAGAGCCAAGAGACCCAGTACTTC. The V gene is TRBV5-1, the J gene TRBJ2-5, with 7 nucleotides matching TRBD1. The CDR3 sequence is 16 residues long. CDR1 SGHRS and CDR2 YFSETQ come from the germline V gene. After removal of 4 bases from V and 1 base from J, the junction contained 10 bases not matched to a gene.